Below, one T cell receptor (beta chain) is given with its context. The antigen remains undetermined. Trimming left V 0 bases short and J 4 bases short, with 6 bases between. Looked up from germline, CDR1 is SGHNT and CDR2 is YENEEA. This CDR3 has 13 amino acids. This sample was taken from a study of cytomegalovirus exposure and HLA in healthy donors. Healthy individuals who donated bone marrow served as the donors. PCR primers comprised 60 Vbeta and 13 Jbeta primers. This table comes from immunoSEQ multiplex PCR, and its TCRdb copy is limited to in-frame clones, with some not included. The table lists more than 70,000 clones, roughly two thirds of them singletons, with around 7.6% in the top ten. Study-wide points: Some V segments could not be told apart, so they were left out, TRBV6-2 and TRBV6-3 among them.

The V and J genes are TRBV11-3 and TRBJ2-5; perhaps TRBD1 as D (6 bases). The sample consisted of PBMCs. This TCR was recovered from a man in his forties in good health and CMV-seropositive. CDR3: CASSLDRGETQYF. DNA of the CDR3: TGTGCCAGCAGCTTAGACAGGGGAGAGACCCAGTACTTC.